Here is one T cell receptor (beta chain) with its context. Its antigen remains unknown. Germline CDR1 LGHDT, CDR2 YNNKEL (reference sequence). Trimming stripped 3 bases from V and 5 bases from J, with 5 bases between. The CDR3 loop spans 12 amino acids. PBMCs were derived from roughly 10 ml fresh peripheral blood. The sample originates from a study of T cells in Graves' hyperthyroidism and ophthalmopathy. Across the study: Peripheral blood sampling occurred at initial diagnosis, before any treatment.

RNA transcripts served as the template for amplifying TCR beta CDR3 regions. When the TCR CDR3 underwent first-round RT-PCR, the HTBI primer set was used. TCRdb re-analysed the multiplex PCR reads in MiXCR, keeping a single row per CDR3 protein. The table shows some 530,000 distinct CDR3 sequences, with approximately 23% occurring only once. Study observations and caveats: Most thyroid clonotypes expanded above 0.001 were also detected in blood.

The specimen sequenced was blood. The chain combines TRBV3-1 with TRBJ2-1; D uncertain. This sequence originates from a woman aged 70 to 79 with Graves' ophthalmopathy. The CDR3 is CASSQGNNEQFF. Here the CDR3 DNA reads TGTGCCAGCAGCCAGGGCAACAATGAGCAGTTCTTC.